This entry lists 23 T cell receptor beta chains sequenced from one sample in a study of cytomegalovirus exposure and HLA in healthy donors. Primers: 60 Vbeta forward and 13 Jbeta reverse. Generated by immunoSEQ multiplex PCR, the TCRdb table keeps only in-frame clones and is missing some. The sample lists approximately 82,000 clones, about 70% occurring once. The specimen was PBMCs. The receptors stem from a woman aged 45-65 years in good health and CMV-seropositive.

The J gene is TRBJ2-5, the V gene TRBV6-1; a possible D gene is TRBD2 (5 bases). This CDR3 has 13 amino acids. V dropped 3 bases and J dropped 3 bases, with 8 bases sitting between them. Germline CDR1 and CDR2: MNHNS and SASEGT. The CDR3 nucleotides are TGTGCCAGCAGTGACTGGGAGAAAGAGACCCAGTACTTC. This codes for CASSDWEKETQYF.

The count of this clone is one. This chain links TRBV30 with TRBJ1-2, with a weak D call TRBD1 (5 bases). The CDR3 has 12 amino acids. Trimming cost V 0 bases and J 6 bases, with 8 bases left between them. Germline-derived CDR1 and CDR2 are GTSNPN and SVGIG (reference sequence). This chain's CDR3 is CAWSVGHNGYTF. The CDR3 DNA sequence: TGTGCCTGGAGTGTAGGACACAATGGCTACACCTTC. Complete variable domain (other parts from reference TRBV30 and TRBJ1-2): SQTIHQWPATLVQPVGSPLSLECTVEGTSNPNLYWYRQAAGRGLQLLFYSVGIGQISSEVPQNLSASRPQDRQFILSSKKLLLSDSGFYLCAWSVGHNGYTFGSGTRLTVV.

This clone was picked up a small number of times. CDR3 loop: CASSQEYRGINTEAFF. The CDR3 DNA reads TGTGCCAGCAGCCAAGAGTACAGGGGCATAAACACTGAAGCTTTCTTT. This chain uses TRBV14 with TRBJ1-1; 7 bases map to TRBD1. This CDR3 comprises 16 residues. V was clipped by 0 bases and J by 2 bases; unmatched bases: 6. Germline CDR1 is SGHDN and CDR2 is FVKESK.

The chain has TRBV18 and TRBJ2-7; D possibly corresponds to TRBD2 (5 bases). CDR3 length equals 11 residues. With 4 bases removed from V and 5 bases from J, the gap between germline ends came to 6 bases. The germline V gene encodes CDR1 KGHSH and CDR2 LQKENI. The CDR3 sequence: CASSRGNEQYF. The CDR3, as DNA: TGTGCCAGCTCACGAGGGAACGAGCAGTACTTC. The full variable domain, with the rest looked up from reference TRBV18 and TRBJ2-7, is NAGVMQNPRHLVRRRGQEARLRCSPMKGHSHVYWYRQLPEEGLKFMVYLQKENIIDESGMPKERFSAEFPKEGPSILRIQQVVRGDSAAYFCASSRGNEQYFGPGTRLTVT.

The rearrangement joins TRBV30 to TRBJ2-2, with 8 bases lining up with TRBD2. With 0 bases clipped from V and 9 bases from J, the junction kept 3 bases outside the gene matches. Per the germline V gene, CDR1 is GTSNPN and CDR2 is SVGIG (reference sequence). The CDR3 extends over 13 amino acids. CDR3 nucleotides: TGTGCCTGGAGTGTAGGCGGGAGGAGGGAGCTGTTTTTT. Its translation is CAWSVGGRRELFF.

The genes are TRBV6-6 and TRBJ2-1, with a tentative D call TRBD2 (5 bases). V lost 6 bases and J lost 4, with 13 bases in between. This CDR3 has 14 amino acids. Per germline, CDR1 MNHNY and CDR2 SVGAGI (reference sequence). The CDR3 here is CASSVGSVYNEQFF. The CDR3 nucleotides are TGTGCCAGCAGCGTGGGTAGCGTGTACAATGAGCAGTTCTTC.

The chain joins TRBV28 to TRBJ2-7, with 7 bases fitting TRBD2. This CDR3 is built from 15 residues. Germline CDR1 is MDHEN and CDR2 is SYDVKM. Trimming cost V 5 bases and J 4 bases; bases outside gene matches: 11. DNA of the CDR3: TGTGCCAGCAGTCCAGCCGGGACTACTCTATACGAGCAGTACTTC. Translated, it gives CASSPAGTTLYEQYF. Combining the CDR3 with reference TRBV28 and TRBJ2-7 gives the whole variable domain DVKVTQSSRYLVKRTGEKVFLECVQDMDHENMFWYRQDPGLGLRLIYFSYDVKMKEKGDIPEGYSVSREKKERFSLILESASTNQTSMYLCASSPAGTTLYEQYFGPGTRLTVT.

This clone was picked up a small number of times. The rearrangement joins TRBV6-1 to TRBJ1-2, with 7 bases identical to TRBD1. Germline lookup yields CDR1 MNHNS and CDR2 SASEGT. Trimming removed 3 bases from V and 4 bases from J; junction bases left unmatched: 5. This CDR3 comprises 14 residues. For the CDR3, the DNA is TGTGCCAGCAGTGAGACCGGGACAGTCTATGGCTACACCTTC. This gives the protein CASSETGTVYGYTF.

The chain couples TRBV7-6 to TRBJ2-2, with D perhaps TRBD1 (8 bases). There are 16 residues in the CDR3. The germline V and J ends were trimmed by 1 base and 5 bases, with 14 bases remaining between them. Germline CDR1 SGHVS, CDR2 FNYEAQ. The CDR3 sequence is CASSLGRGRETGELFF. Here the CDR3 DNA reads TGTGCCAGCAGCTTAGGCAGGGGGCGGGAGACCGGGGAGCTGTTTTTT.

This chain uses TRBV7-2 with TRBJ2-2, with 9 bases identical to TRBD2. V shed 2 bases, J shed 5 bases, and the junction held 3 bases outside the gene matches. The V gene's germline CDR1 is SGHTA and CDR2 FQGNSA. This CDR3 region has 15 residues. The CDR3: CASSLIAGETGELFF. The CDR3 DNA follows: TGTGCCAGCAGCTTAATAGCGGGAGAAACCGGGGAGCTGTTTTTT.

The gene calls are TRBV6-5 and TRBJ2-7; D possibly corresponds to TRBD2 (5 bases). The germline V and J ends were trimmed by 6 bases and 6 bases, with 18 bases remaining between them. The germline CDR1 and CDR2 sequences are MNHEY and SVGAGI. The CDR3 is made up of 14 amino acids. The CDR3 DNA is TGTGCCAGCAGAGGACGGGGAAAAATGGGCGAGCAGTACTTC. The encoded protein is CASRGRGKMGEQYF.

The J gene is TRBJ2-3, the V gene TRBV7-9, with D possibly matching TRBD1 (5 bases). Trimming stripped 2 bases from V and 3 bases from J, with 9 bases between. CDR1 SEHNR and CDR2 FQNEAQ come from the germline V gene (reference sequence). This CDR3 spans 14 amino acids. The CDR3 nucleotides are TGTGCCAGCAGCTTATCCCAGGGAACAGATACGCAGTATTTT. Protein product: CASSLSQGTDTQYF.

The CDR3 sequence is CASSPSRSRAPTRTQYF. The CDR3 DNA follows: TGTGCCAGCAGCCCCTCAAGAAGCCGGGCTCCGACTAGGACCCAGTACTTC. This chain joins TRBV7-8 and TRBJ2-5; D is perhaps TRBD2 (6 bases). The V end lost 5 bases, the J end lost 7 bases, and 26 bases lay between the germline ends. The CDR3 spans 17 residues. CDR1 and CDR2 from the germline V gene are SGHVS and FQNEAQ.

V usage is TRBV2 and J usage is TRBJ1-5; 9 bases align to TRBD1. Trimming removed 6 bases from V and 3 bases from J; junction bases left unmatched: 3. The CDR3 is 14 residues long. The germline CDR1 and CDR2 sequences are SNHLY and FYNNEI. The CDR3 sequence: CASRDRGFNQPQHF. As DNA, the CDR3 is TGTGCCAGCAGGGACAGGGGATTCAATCAGCCCCAGCATTTT.

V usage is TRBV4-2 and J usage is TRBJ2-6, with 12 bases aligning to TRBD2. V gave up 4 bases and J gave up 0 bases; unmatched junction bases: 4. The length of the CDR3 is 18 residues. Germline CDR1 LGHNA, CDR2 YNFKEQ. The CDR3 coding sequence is TGTGCCAGCAGCCCAGGACTAGCGGGACTCTCTGGGGCCAACGTCCTGACTTTC. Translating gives CASSPGLAGLSGANVLTF.

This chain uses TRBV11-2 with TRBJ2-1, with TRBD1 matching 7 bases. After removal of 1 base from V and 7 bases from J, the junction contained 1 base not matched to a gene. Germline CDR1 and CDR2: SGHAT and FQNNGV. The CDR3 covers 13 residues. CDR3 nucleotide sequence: TGTGCCAGCAGCTTAGTACAGGGGAATGAGCAGTTCTTC. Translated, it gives CASSLVQGNEQFF. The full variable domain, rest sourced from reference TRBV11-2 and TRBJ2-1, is EAGVAQSPRYKIIEKRQSVAFWCNPISGHATLYWYQQILGQGPKLLIQFQNNGVVDDSQLPKDRFSAERLKGVDSTLKIQPAKLEDSAVYLCASSLVQGNEQFFGPGTRLTVL.

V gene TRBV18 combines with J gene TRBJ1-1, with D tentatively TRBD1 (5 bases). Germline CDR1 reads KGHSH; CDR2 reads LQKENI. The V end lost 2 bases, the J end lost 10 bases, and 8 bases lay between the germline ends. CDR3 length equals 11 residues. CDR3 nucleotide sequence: TGTGCCAGCTCACCAGGGGCAGGAGCTTTCTTT. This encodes CASSPGAGAFF. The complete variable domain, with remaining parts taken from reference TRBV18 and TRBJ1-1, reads NAGVMQNPRHLVRRRGQEARLRCSPMKGHSHVYWYRQLPEEGLKFMVYLQKENIIDESGMPKERFSAEFPKEGPSILRIQQVVRGDSAAYFCASSPGAGAFFGQGTRLTVV.

The DNA for the CDR3 is TGTGCCAGCACCCCCGGGAGGGGGTCCGAGCAGTACTTC. Its protein product is CASTPGRGSEQYF. This chain connects TRBV7-3 to TRBJ2-7; 8 nucleotides match TRBD2. The V gene end was trimmed by 7 bases and the J gene end by 6 bases; junction bases not matched to a gene: 8. This CDR3 region has 13 residues. Germline V gene data show CDR1 as SGHTA and CDR2 as FQGTGA.

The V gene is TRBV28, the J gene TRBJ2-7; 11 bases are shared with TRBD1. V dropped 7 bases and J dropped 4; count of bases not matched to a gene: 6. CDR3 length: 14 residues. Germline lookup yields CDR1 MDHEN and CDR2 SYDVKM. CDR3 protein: CASIRTGGGYEQYF. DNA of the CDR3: TGTGCCAGCATCCGGACAGGGGGCGGGTACGAGCAGTACTTC. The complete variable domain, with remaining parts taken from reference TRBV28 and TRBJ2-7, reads DVKVTQSSRYLVKRTGEKVFLECVQDMDHENMFWYRQDPGLGLRLIYFSYDVKMKEKGDIPEGYSVSREKKERFSLILESASTNQTSMYLCASIRTGGGYEQYFGPGTRLTVT.

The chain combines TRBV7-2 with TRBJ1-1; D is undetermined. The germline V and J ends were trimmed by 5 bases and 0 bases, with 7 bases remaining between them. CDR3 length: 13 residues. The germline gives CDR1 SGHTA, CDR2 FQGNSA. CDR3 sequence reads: CASSPPLNTEAFF. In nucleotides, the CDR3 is TGTGCCAGCAGCCCTCCCCTGAACACTGAAGCTTTCTTT.

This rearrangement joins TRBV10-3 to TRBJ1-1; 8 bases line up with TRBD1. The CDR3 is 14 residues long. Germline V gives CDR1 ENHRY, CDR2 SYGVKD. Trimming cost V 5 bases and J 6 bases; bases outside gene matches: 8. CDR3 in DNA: TGTGCCATCAGTATTGCTCAGGGGGCCGCTGAAGCTTTCTTT. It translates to CAISIAQGAAEAFF.

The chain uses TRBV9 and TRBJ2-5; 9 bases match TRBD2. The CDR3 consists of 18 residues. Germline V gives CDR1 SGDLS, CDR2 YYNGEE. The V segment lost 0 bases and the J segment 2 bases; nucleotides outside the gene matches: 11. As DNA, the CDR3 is TGTGCCAGCAGCGTAGGGGTAGCGGGAGATAGAAGGCAAGAGACCCAGTACTTC. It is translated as CASSVGVAGDRRQETQYF.

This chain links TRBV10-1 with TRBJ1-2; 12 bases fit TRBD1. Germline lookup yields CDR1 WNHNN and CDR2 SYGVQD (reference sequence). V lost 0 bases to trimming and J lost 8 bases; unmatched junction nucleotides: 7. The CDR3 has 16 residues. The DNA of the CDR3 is TGCGCCAGCAGTGAGTCCATCGGGACAGGGGGCTTAGGCTACACCTTC. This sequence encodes CASSESIGTGGLGYTF.